The table lists the clone carrying this T cell receptor (beta chain) with a few counts. Antigen unknown. A sample-barcoded 5' primer and a J-beta primer mix were used in a second PCR of about 7 to 12 cycles. MiXCR was run by TCRdb on the 5' RACE reads, yielding one entry per CDR3 protein. The sample includes some 1.8 million distinct CDR3 sequences, about two fifths of them seen just once. The J segment lost 6 bases and the V segment lost 2 bases, leaving 10 bases of the junction unmatched. Germline V gene sequence: CDR1 MNHEY, CDR2 SMNVEV (reference sequence). The CDR3 consists of 17 residues. These data belong to a study of blood T cells in healthy people across ages. General study results and limits: Calculation of diversity from one million T cells yielded estimates considered to be underestimates. Both higher diversity and more naive CD4+ cells marked long-lived donors when set against aged donors.

The chain has TRBV27 and TRBJ1-1; 12 bases map to TRBD1. Sequenced: blood. The TCR sequence derives from a human donor in good health. The CDR3 sequence: CASSLAPPGQGAPEAFF. The DNA for the CDR3 is TGTGCCAGCAGTTTAGCCCCTCCGGGACAGGGGGCCCCTGAAGCTTTCTTT.